Included here is one T cell receptor (beta chain) sequence, with context. No antigen is known for it. The source of the sample is a study of T cells in narcolepsy. Study-wide results and caveats: Blood of same and different patients, but not healthy controls, reportedly held recurring autoreactive clonotypes.

Using immunoSEQ multiplex PCR, the repertoire was profiled, and TCRdb retains in-frame clones only, with some absent. The sample includes approximately 35,000 clones, about nine tenths of them seen just once. V was cut by 2 bases and J by 7 bases, with 9 bases left in between. The CDR3 runs 14 residues. Looked up from germline, CDR1 is SGHAT and CDR2 is FQNNGV. Sequencing input: CD45RA- memory CD4+ T cells from PBMCs. This sequence originates from a human donor with narcolepsy. The V call is TRBV11-2, the J call TRBJ1-6; unclear D gene. As DNA, the CDR3 is TGTGCCAGCAGCTTATCGGTGGCGAATTCACCCCTCCACTTT. This gives the protein CASSLSVANSPLHF.